A selection of T cell receptor beta chains follows, all from one sample in a study of blood T cell repertoires in COVID-19. Profiled with immunoSEQ multiplex PCR; TCRdb holds only in-frame clones, not every one. The data show 130,000 to 150,000 clones, approximately 82% seen once. The sequenced sample consisted of peripheral blood. The receptors were gathered from a man in his sixties with active or convalescent COVID-19. Both conserved end residues are part of each CDR3. D genes are given only for firm matches. Clone size is stated in some rows and not others, as once, few, many or a class when expanded.

- | TRBD1 | TRBJ1-2 | TRBV5-1 | CASSPDPNRGPAATF | TGCGCCAGCAGCCCGGACCCCAACAGGGGGCCCGCCGCCACCTTC
- | TRBD2 | TRBJ2-1 | TRBV29-1 | CSVGPGREQFF | TGCAGCGTCGGCCCCGGGAGGGAGCAGTTCTTC
few | TRBD1 | TRBJ2-2 | TRBV7-9 | CASSGTGGHTGELFF | TGTGCCAGCAGCGGGACAGGGGGGCACACCGGGGAGCTGTTTTTT
- | - | TRBJ2-5 | TRBV11-2 | CASSLVGETQYF | TGTGCCAGCAGCTTAGTCGGGGAGACCCAGTACTTC
- | - | TRBJ1-2 | TRBV3-1/TRBV3-2 | CASSQESRLQGYGYTF | TGTGCCAGCAGCCAAGAAAGCCGTTTACAGGGCTATGGCTACACCTTC
- | TRBD2 | TRBJ2-1 | TRBV2 | CASSAQLANEQFF | TGTGCCAGCAGTGCCCAACTAGCGAATGAGCAGTTCTTC
once | - | TRBJ1-5 | TRBV19 | CASRSPRTVNSNQPQHF | TGTGCCAGTAGGTCCCCCCGGACAGTGAATAGCAATCAGCCCCAGCATTTT
once | - | TRBJ1-4 | TRBV4-1 | CASSQIARTLTNEKLFF | TGCGCCAGCAGCCAGATCGCCCGGACATTAACTAATGAAAAACTGTTTTTT
- | - | TRBJ1-1 | TRBV29-1 | CSVVIVNTEAFF | TGCAGCGTTGTTATTGTGAACACTGAAGCTTTCTTT
- | - | TRBJ2-7 | TRBV7-8 | CASSRQHRGGHEQYF | TGTGCCAGCAGCCGGCAACACAGGGGGGGCCACGAGCAGTACTTC
- | TRBD1 | TRBJ1-1 | TRBV24-1 | CATSAPRDRNTEAFF | TGTGCCACCAGTGCCCCCCGGGACAGGAACACTGAAGCTTTCTTT
- | TRBD1 | TRBJ1-3 | TRBV11-2 | CASSYLQGARNTIYF | TGTGCCAGCAGCTACCTACAGGGGGCGAGAAACACCATATATTTT
few | TRBD1 | TRBJ2-4 | TRBV5-1 | CASSPGQGDLQYF | TGCGCCAGCAGCCCGGGACAGGGAGACCTTCAGTACTTC
once | - | TRBJ1-2 | TRBV5-1 | CASSLGGDYGYTF | TGCGCCAGCAGCTTGGGGGGCGACTATGGCTACACCTTC
- | - | TRBJ1-1 | TRBV11-3 | CASSPVRRAEAFF | TGTGCCAGCAGCCCGGTCAGGCGAGCTGAAGCTTTCTTT
- | - | TRBJ1-5 | TRBV18 | CASSPDGGNQPQHF | TGTGCCAGCTCACCTGACGGAGGCAATCAGCCCCAGCATTTT
few | - | TRBJ1-1 | TRBV2 | CASSPAGRGSDEAFF | TGTGCCAGCAGCCCGGCGGGAAGGGGATCAGATGAAGCTTTCTTT
few | - | TRBJ2-3 | TRBV6-2/TRBV6-3 | CASSPTSTGSTQYF | TGTGCCAGCAGTCCCACCTCGACTGGGAGTACGCAGTATTTT
- | - | TRBJ1-5 | TRBV12-3/TRBV12-4 | CASSLAGGRPQHF | TGTGCCAGCAGTTTAGCGGGGGGGCGGCCCCAGCATTTT
- | - | TRBJ1-6 | TRBV28 | CAGGGGSNSPLHF | TGTGCCGGCGGGGGAGGATCGAATTCACCCCTCCACTTT
- | - | TRBJ1-2 | TRBV7-2 | CASSEIAGGYTF | TGTGCCAGCAGCGAAATAGCAGGGGGCTACACCTTC
- | - | TRBJ1-5 | TRBV7-8 | CASSASAERINQPQHF | TGTGCCAGCAGCGCCTCGGCGGAACGGATAAATCAGCCCCAGCATTTT
- | - | TRBJ1-2 | TRBV12-3/TRBV12-4 | CASSFSTNYGYTF | TGTGCCAGCAGTTTTTCGACAAACTATGGCTACACCTTC
- | TRBD2 | TRBJ2-1 | TRBV3-1/TRBV3-2 | CASSQAGLAGSIRGFGSYNEQFF | TGTGCCAGCAGCCAAGCCGGGCTAGCGGGATCGATTAGGGGTTTCGGGTCCTACAATGAGCAGTTCTTC
- | - | TRBJ1-5 | TRBV19 | CASSSRGAEIQPQHF | TGTGCCAGTAGTAGCCGTGGGGCAGAGATACAGCCCCAGCATTTT
once | - | TRBJ1-4 | TRBV6-6 | CASIGYEKLFF | TGTGCCAGCATCGGGTATGAAAAACTGTTTTTT
- | TRBD1 | TRBJ1-2 | TRBV7-9 | CASSLDLVRDRLNYGYTF | TGTGCCAGCAGCTTAGATCTCGTTAGGGACAGGTTAAACTATGGCTACACCTTC
- | - | TRBJ1-4 | TRBV19 | CASSIRGEKLFF | TGTGCCAGTAGTATAAGGGGGGAAAAACTGTTTTTT
- | TRBD1 | TRBJ2-5 | TRBV27 | CASSLHDRGETQYF | TGTGCCAGCAGTCTACATGACAGGGGAGAGACCCAGTACTTC
few | TRBD1 | TRBJ1-1 | TRBV19 | CASTWDRVTEAFF | TGTGCCAGTACCTGGGACAGGGTTACTGAAGCTTTCTTT
once | TRBD1 | TRBJ1-4 | TRBV19 | CASSAKGQQLTNEKLFF | TGTGCCAGTAGTGCAAAGGGACAGCAACTTACTAATGAAAAACTGTTTTTT
- | - | TRBJ2-5 | TRBV4-1 | CASSQRGDRETQYF | TGCGCCAGCAGCCAGAGAGGTGACAGAGAGACCCAGTACTTC
- | - | TRBJ2-5 | TRBV7-9 | CASSFGHNTQETQYF | TGTGCCAGCAGCTTCGGACATAATACCCAAGAGACCCAGTACTTC
- | TRBD1 | TRBJ2-3 | TRBV25-1 | CASSELRQGTDTQYF | TGTGCCAGCAGTGAATTGAGACAGGGGACAGATACGCAGTATTTT
- | TRBD1 | TRBJ1-2 | TRBV13 | CASSLEGTVKGYTF | TGTGCCAGCAGCTTAGAGGGGACAGTTAAGGGCTACACCTTC
- | TRBD1 | TRBJ1-1 | TRBV19 | CASSMRDRDMNTEAFF | TGTGCCAGTAGTATGAGGGACAGGGACATGAACACTGAAGCTTTCTTT
- | - | TRBJ2-5 | TRBV19 | CASSIVPTGGPNQETQYF | TGTGCCAGTAGTATTGTTCCAACCGGAGGTCCCAATCAAGAGACCCAGTACTTC
- | TRBD1 | TRBJ1-1 | TRBV4-1 | CASSQDPGTVNTEAFF | TGCGCCAGCAGCCAAGACCCCGGGACAGTGAACACTGAAGCTTTCTTT
- | TRBD1 | TRBJ2-1 | TRBV27 | CASSYTDRGPNEQFF | TGTGCCAGCAGTTATACGGACAGGGGGCCCAATGAGCAGTTCTTC
- | - | TRBJ2-2 | TRBV27 | CASTNKNTGELFF | TGTGCCAGCACAAACAAGAACACCGGGGAGCTGTTTTTT
- | TRBD1 | TRBJ1-2 | TRBV14 | CASSQGGANYGYTF | TGTGCCAGCAGTCAGGGGGGAGCTAACTATGGCTACACCTTC
- | - | TRBJ2-2 | TRBV18 | CASSQRRAGQPGELFF | TGTGCCAGCTCACAAAGGAGGGCAGGGCAGCCCGGGGAGCTGTTTTTT
- | TRBD2 | TRBJ2-3 | TRBV27 | CASTVGGSSADTQYF | TGTGCCAGCACGGTCGGGGGGAGTTCCGCAGATACGCAGTATTTT
- | - | TRBJ1-2 | TRBV11-2 | CASSLAGGGNGYTF | TGTGCCAGCAGCTTAGCTGGGGGAGGCAACGGCTACACCTTC
- | TRBD1 | TRBJ1-2 | TRBV5-6 | CASSLEGQSFYGYTF | TGTGCCAGCAGCTTGGAGGGACAGAGTTTCTATGGCTACACCTTC
- | - | TRBJ1-3 | TRBV4-3 | CASSQEAPDSTSGNTIYF | TGCGCCAGCAGCCAAGAAGCTCCCGACAGCACCTCTGGAAACACCATATATTTT